Listed below are T cell receptor beta chains from one sample, sequenced in a study of blood T cell repertoires in COVID-19. The assay was immunoSEQ multiplex PCR, and TCRdb's table has in-frame clones only and misses some. Found here are about 35,000 clones, more than 75% of them singletons; the top ten hold approximately 47%. Sequences were obtained from peripheral blood. These receptors were taken from a human donor in a cohort sampled during active COVID-19. Both conserved end residues are trimmed from each CDR3.

TRBJ1-6	TRBV28	ASSSPAGRPNSPLH
TRBJ2-3	TRBV28	ASMGAGDTQY
TRBJ2-1	TRBV5-4	ASSFVQNEQF
TRBJ1-5	TRBV10-1	ASSERGSNQPQH
TRBJ2-1	TRBV5-1	ASSLEADSQHNEQF
TRBJ1-1	TRBV10-1	ASRADGGGTEAF
TRBJ2-1	TRBV6-2/TRBV6-3	ASSLGTDYNEQF
TRBJ1-2	TRBV5-4	ASRSQGNYGYT
TRBJ1-1	TRBV13	ASSLRILNTEAF
TRBJ2-1	TRBV7-2	ASLYRGGYEQF
TRBJ2-7	TRBV19	ASSVTGGQSSYEQY
TRBJ2-1	TRBV28	ASSSTYRDLSYNEQF
TRBJ2-3	TRBV3-1/TRBV3-2	ASSQRGTSGGSTDTQY
TRBJ1-1	TRBV6-2/TRBV6-3	ASSYAAGMQAF
TRBJ2-3	TRBV19	ASSIVWDRGGTDTQY
TRBJ1-4	TRBV9	ASSPREGGGEKLF
TRBJ2-5	TRBV18	ASSPGTALETQY
TRBJ1-6	TRBV18	ASSPGEVMGGSPLH
TRBJ1-2	TRBV28	ASRGQLLNYGYT
TRBJ2-6	TRBV21-1	ASSNRQGSRANVLT
TRBJ2-3	TRBV7-2	ASSLGLGSGGIHTQY
TRBJ2-2	TRBV10-3	AIRDRGTNTGELF
TRBJ1-5	TRBV11-2	ASSLGQGNQPQH
TRBJ2-1	TRBV9	ASSGTLDNEQF
TRBJ2-6	TRBV7-2	ASSLGAISGANVLT
TRBJ2-2	TRBV9	ASSDVSGTGELF
TRBJ1-3	TRBV18	ASSPPTGNSGNTIY
TRBJ1-5	TRBV18	ASSVSGNQPQH
TRBJ2-7	TRBV7-9	ASSPGGLAGGSSYEQY
TRBJ2-7	TRBV19	ASSTGLAGGPYEQY
TRBJ1-5	TRBV6-2/TRBV6-3	ASSYSGTARRNQPQH
TRBJ2-1	TRBV28	ASSLWTSGASYNEQF
TRBJ2-7	TRBV6-5	ASRPGGGLDEQY
TRBJ2-7	TRBV5-1	ASSSLAGSSYEQY
TRBJ2-7	TRBV6-5	ASSLKGANGEQY
TRBJ2-7	TRBV2	ASSGLAGYEQY
TRBJ1-4	TRBV5-6	ASSLSGRGQEKLF
TRBJ2-5	TRBV6-2/TRBV6-3	ASSDRRGNQETQY
TRBJ1-2	TRBV5-1	ASSNAAGDVGYT
TRBJ1-5	TRBV10-2	ASSGAGGNQPQH
TRBJ2-2	TRBV6-6	ASAGQLNTGELF
TRBJ2-7	TRBV28	ASSPWTGISYEQY
TRBJ2-1	TRBV5-1	ASSLSHVRGFDLSSYNEQF
TRBJ2-5	TRBV5-1	ASSTGQGKETQY
TRBJ2-5	TRBV5-4	ASSFQRGVQETQY
TRBJ2-1	TRBV6-2/TRBV6-3	ASSYLGLAGALSSYNEQF
TRBJ2-3	TRBV19	ASRRGTTDTQY